This T cell receptor beta chain stems from a study of shared T cell receptors in the human thymus. Trimming shortened V by 0 bases and J by 5 bases, and 8 bases separated the two germline ends. This CDR3 is 13 amino acids long. Germline lookup yields CDR1 SGDLS and CDR2 YYNGEE. Generated by immunoSEQ multiplex PCR, the TCRdb table keeps only in-frame clones and is missing some. This table holds 500,000 to 850,000 clones, more than 75% found once. These data were also reused for a study on human thymus T cells. That study reports: It looked as if thymic and blood repertoires used V and J genes in a biased way.

This TCR derives from a boy under two years old with a congenital heart defect. Material: thymocytes. The rearrangement uses TRBV9 and TRBJ1-2; D remains ambiguous. The DNA for the CDR3 is TGTGCCAGCAGCGTAGCTTCGGGTTATGGCTACACCTTC. Its translation: CASSVASGYGYTF.